A single sample gave rise to the 30 T cell receptor beta chains below, sequenced in a study of T cells in Graves' hyperthyroidism and ophthalmopathy. Amplification targeted TCR beta CDR3 regions from RNA transcripts. Primed by the HTBI set, a first-round RT-PCR was run on the TCR CDR3. TCRdb re-analysed the multiplex PCR reads in MiXCR, keeping a single row per CDR3 protein. This table holds hundreds of thousands of distinct CDR3 sequences, about half found once. The sample comprised peripheral blood or thyroid tissue (not recorded which). These receptors originate from a woman younger than 35 with Graves' hyperthyroidism.

In this sample, this clonotype turned up a few times. The V and J genes are TRBV20-1 and TRBJ1-2; TRBD1 agrees at 8 bases. The CDR3 consists of 14 residues. V shed 0 bases, J shed 2 bases, and the junction held 2 bases outside the gene matches. Per germline, CDR1 DFQATT and CDR2 SNEGSKA (reference sequence). CDR3 sequence (DNA): TGCAGTGCTAGAGACGACAGGGGCAACTATGGCTACACCTTC. It encodes CSARDDRGNYGYTF.

V and J are TRBV29-1 and TRBJ1-1, with no clear D. Germline CDR1 reads SQVTM; CDR2 reads ANQGSEA. This CDR3 contains 13 residues. V shed 5 bases and J shed 3 bases, with 13 bases lying between them. CDR3 coding DNA: TGCAGCGTTTGGAGTGGGCGGTACACTGAAGCTTTCTTT. Protein sequence: CSVWSGRYTEAFF.

Regarding this clonotype: An end of the junction does not agree with germline; a read error may underlie this. The J gene is TRBJ2-7, the V gene TRBV7-4; D perhaps matches TRBD1 (6 bases). Looked up from germline, CDR1 is SGHVT and CDR2 is SQSDAQ. The CDR3 is made up of 14 amino acids. The chain's CDR3 is CANSLSSTGLEQYF. In DNA, the CDR3 is TGTGCCAACAGCTTGAGCTCCACAGGGCTCGAGCAGTACTTC.

The chain joins TRBV5-4 to TRBJ1-3; D unclear. The V and J ends lost 0 bases and 8 bases respectively, with 6 bases between them. CDR1 SGHNT and CDR2 YYREEE come from the germline V gene (reference sequence). This CDR3 spans 12 amino acids. The CDR3 spells CASSLGRDTIYF. The CDR3 DNA follows: TGTGCCAGCAGCTTGGGCCGGGACACCATATATTTT.

This rearrangement joins TRBV29-1 to TRBJ2-7; either TRBD1 or TRBD2 may fit D (6 bases each). Germline V gene lookup returns CDR1 SQVTM and CDR2 ANQGSEA. CDR3 length: 14 residues. Trimming cost V 4 bases and J 8 bases, with 21 bases left between them. CDR3: CSVGGRDAKFQQYF. CDR3 DNA: TGCAGCGTTGGGGGGCGGGACGCAAAGTTTCAGCAGTACTTC.

To note about this clonotype: Relative to the germline gene, one junction end is altered; a read error may explain this. This chain uses TRBV4-1 with TRBJ2-5; D ambiguous. The CDR3 has 14 amino acids. CDR1 and CDR2 from the germline V gene are MGHRA and YSYEKL. The CDR3 loop is CASSQDWQKETQYF. The CDR3 DNA follows: TGTGCCAGCAGCCAAGATTGGCAGAAAGAGACCCAGTACTTC.

This clonotype has only a few counts. The chain is built from TRBV24-1 and TRBJ1-5; D is perhaps TRBD1 (6 bases). V gave up 7 bases and J gave up 8 bases, with 29 bases separating them. The CDR3 runs 18 residues. The V gene's germline CDR1 is KGHDR and CDR2 SFDVKD. This CDR3 is CATSPPGLRGQGIKPQHF. CDR3 in DNA: TGTGCCACCAGCCCGCCAGGGCTAAGAGGGCAGGGGATCAAGCCCCAGCATTTT.

Concerning this clonotype itself: No conserved phenylalanine or tryptophan ends this CDR3, so it is likely a read error. The V gene is TRBV20-1, the J gene TRBJ1-5; the D gene is possibly TRBD1 (5 bases). The CDR3 length is 13 residues. Trimming removed 1 base from V and 4 bases from J, with 8 bases in between. Germline V lookup: CDR1 DFQATT, CDR2 SNEGSKA (reference sequence). CDR3 protein: CSARGTPNQPQHL. CDR3 DNA: TGCAGTGCTAGAGGGACACCTAATCAGCCCCAGCATCTT.

The chain carries TRBV7-3 and TRBJ2-2; the D gene could be TRBD1 or TRBD2 (5 bases each). The ends were cut back, 10 bases at V and 2 bases at J, with 17 bases in the middle. Germline CDR1 is SGHTA and CDR2 is FQGTGA. This CDR3 region has 15 residues. The CDR3 sequence is CATGRDGFNTGELFF. As DNA, the CDR3 is TGTGCCACCGGCCGGGACGGCTTCAACACCGGGGAGCTGTTTTTT.

The sample holds a few counts of this clonotype. This chain joins TRBV6-5 and TRBJ1-5; D is uncertain. The CDR3 contains 16 residues. Germline CDR1 MNHEY, CDR2 SVGAGI. Between the trimmed V and J ends, which lost 0 bases and 2 bases, there was a span of 11 bases. In DNA, the CDR3 is TGTGCCAGCAGTTACTCGAGCCGGGGTGGCAATCAGCCCCAGCATTTT. Translated: CASSYSSRGGNQPQHF.

This clonotype showed up just a few times. The V and J genes are TRBV2 and TRBJ1-5; 7 bases align to TRBD1. Trimming removed 6 bases from V and 2 bases from J; junction bases left unmatched: 7. This CDR3 has 15 amino acids. CDR1 SNHLY and CDR2 FYNNEI come from the germline V gene. The CDR3 region has the DNA TGTGCCAGCAGACCCCCAGGGGGAGGCAATCAGCCCCAGCATTTT. Amino acids: CASRPPGGGNQPQHF. Based on the CDR3 plus reference TRBV2 and TRBJ1-5, the full variable domain is EPEVTQTPSHQVTQMGQEVILRCVPISNHLYFYWYRQILGQKVEFLVSFYNNEISEKSEIFDDQFSVERPDGSNFTLKIRSTKLEDSAMYFCASRPPGGGNQPQHFGDGTRLSIL.

This clonotype was seen many times. The chain links TRBV7-2 to TRBJ2-7; no clear D. The germline gives CDR1 SGHTA, CDR2 FQGNSA. CDR3 size: 13 residues. With 4 bases removed from V and 2 bases from J, the gap between germline ends came to 9 bases. The CDR3 reads CASSSDGAYEQYF. CDR3 bases: TGTGCCAGCAGCTCAGACGGCGCCTACGAGCAGTACTTC.

Only a few counts were recorded for this clonotype. This chain joins TRBV19 and TRBJ1-1; D is perhaps TRBD1 (5 bases). CDR3 length: 14 residues. Germline values: CDR1 LNHDA, CDR2 SQIVND (reference sequence). V dropped 5 bases and J dropped 5 bases, with 15 bases sitting between them. CDR3 DNA sequence: TGTGCCAGTAGTCAGGGAACTAGGAGGACTGAAGCTTTCTTT. Protein: CASSQGTRRTEAFF.

This clonotype was counted at least ten times. V gene TRBV5-1 combines with J gene TRBJ1-6, with unresolved D. The V gene lost 3 bases and the J gene lost 11 bases, with 6 bases spanning the gap. Germline-derived CDR1 and CDR2 are SGHRS and YFSETQ. The CDR3 is made up of 11 amino acids. CDR3 in amino acids: CASSSRPPLHF. The CDR3 DNA sequence: TGCGCCAGCAGCTCCCGACCACCCCTCCACTTT.

The chain couples TRBV7-8 to TRBJ2-2; possibly TRBD1 for D (5 bases). Trimming pared 7 bases from V and 0 bases from J, leaving 12 bases between. CDR1 is SGHVS, CDR2 FQNEAQ, per germline. CDR3 length: 15 residues. The CDR3, as DNA: TGTGCCAGCAACCCTTGGGGCGCGAACACCGGGGAGCTGTTTTTT. Translated: CASNPWGANTGELFF. The full variable domain, completed using reference TRBV7-8 and TRBJ2-2, is GAGVSQSPRYKVAKRGQDVALRCDPISGHVSLFWYQQALGQGPEFLTYFQNEAQLDKSGLPSDRFFAERPEGSVSTLKIQRTQQEDSAVYLCASNPWGANTGELFFGEGSRLTVL.

In this sample, this clonotype turned up once. One end of the junction fails to match germline, which may point to a read error. V and J are TRBV12-3 or TRBV12-4 and TRBJ2-6; 7 bases agree with TRBD1. The CDR3 length is 11 residues. CDR3 loop: CASSSTGTEAF. The CDR3 nucleotides read TGTGCCAGCAGTTCCACCGGGACAGAAGCTTTC.

This clonotype was recorded many times. The V and J genes are TRBV5-6 and TRBJ1-2; 7 bases are shared with TRBD1. The CDR3 consists of 12 residues. V was pared by 3 bases and J by 4 bases, with 0 bases of the junction left unmatched. Germline CDR1 is SGHDT and CDR2 is YYEEEE. CDR3 sequence: CASSWTGYGYTF. CDR3 bases: TGTGCCAGCAGCTGGACAGGCTATGGCTACACCTTC.

This clonotype was detected only a few times. The V gene is TRBV7-6, the J gene TRBJ2-7; the D gene is possibly TRBD2 (7 bases). CDR3 length: 14 residues. The germline V gene has CDR1 SGHVS and CDR2 FNYEAQ. Trimming left V 6 bases short and J 4 bases short, with 16 bases between. This chain's CDR3 is CASREGGGPYEQYF. In DNA, the CDR3 is TGTGCCAGCAGAGAGGGGGGAGGGCCGTACGAGCAGTACTTC. The entire variable domain, with the rest obtained from reference TRBV7-6 and TRBJ2-7, is as follows: GAGVSQSPRYKVTKRGQDVALRCDPISGHVSLYWYRQALGQGPEFLTYFNYEAQQDKSGLPNDRFSAERPEGSISTLTIQRTEQRDSAMYRCASREGGGPYEQYFGPGTRLTVT.

A few counts support this clonotype. The genes are TRBV10-3 and TRBJ2-7; D is undetermined. CDR3 length: 11 amino acids. Between the trimmed V and J ends, which lost 10 bases and 4 bases, there was a span of 11 bases. Germline V gene lookup returns CDR1 ENHRY and CDR2 SYGVKD. CDR3 residues: CASRVGYEQYF. The DNA of the CDR3 is TGTGCCAGCCGAGTGGGATACGAGCAGTACTTC.

The DNA of the CDR3 is TGTGCCACCAGTGAATTGTGGTGGGATACCGGCTACACCTTC. Translating gives CATSELWWDTGYTF. The chain recombines TRBV24-1 with TRBJ1-2; D not certain. Trimming took off 4 bases at V and 8 bases at J, with 16 bases between the two ends. Germline lookup yields CDR1 KGHDR and CDR2 SFDVKD. This CDR3 is 14 amino acids long.

This clonotype was recorded at least ten times. CDR3 sequence: CASSAREDTEAFF. The CDR3 nucleotides read TGTGCCAGCAGCGCAAGGGAGGACACTGAAGCTTTCTTT. The gene calls are TRBV7-9 and TRBJ1-1, with D unresolved. This CDR3 region has 13 residues. The V end was cut by 5 bases, the J end by 3 bases, with 10 bases between. Germline V gene data show CDR1 as SEHNR and CDR2 as FQNEAQ (reference sequence).

The gene calls are TRBV24-1 and TRBJ1-5; TRBD1 agrees at 7 bases. This CDR3 has 16 residues. V shed 0 bases, J shed 4 bases, and the junction held 5 bases outside the gene matches. Per germline, CDR1 KGHDR and CDR2 SFDVKD. CDR3 DNA sequence: TGTGCCACCAGTGATTTGGAGGGGGCGCGGAATCAGCCCCAGCATTTT. Encoded protein: CATSDLEGARNQPQHF.

This chain connects TRBV2 to TRBJ1-1, with 8 bases matching TRBD1. Germline loops: CDR1 SNHLY, CDR2 FYNNEI. This CDR3 contains 14 residues. V dropped 7 bases and J dropped 4; count of bases not matched to a gene: 8. The CDR3 sequence: CASIEGRGLTEAFF. The CDR3 coding sequence is TGTGCCAGCATAGAGGGCAGGGGGCTCACTGAAGCTTTCTTT.

This clonotype came up many times. The gene calls are TRBV7-9 and TRBJ1-6, with TRBD1 as a possible D gene (5 bases). Trimming took off 0 bases at V and 14 bases at J, with 11 bases between the two ends. From germline, CDR1 is SEHNR and CDR2 FQNEAQ (reference sequence). The CDR3 length is 13 residues. CDR3 protein: CASSLAGPPTLHF. CDR3 nucleotides: TGTGCCAGCAGCTTAGCGGGGCCGCCTACCCTCCACTTT.

V is TRBV7-2 and J is TRBJ2-5, with 8 bases that match TRBD2. The V and J ends lost 5 bases and 2 bases, in that order; junction bases with no gene match: 16. There are 18 residues in the CDR3. Germline values: CDR1 SGHTA, CDR2 FQGNSA. The CDR3 here is CASSPRPGGRAGQETQYF. The CDR3 nucleotides are TGTGCCAGCAGCCCTCGGCCGGGGGGGAGGGCCGGACAAGAGACCCAGTACTTC.

The chain uses TRBV29-1 and TRBJ1-1; D gene unclear. Germline CDR1 reads SQVTM; CDR2 reads ANQGSEA. V lost 2 bases, J lost 3 bases, and 10 bases lay in between. The length of the CDR3 is 13 residues. The CDR3 DNA reads as TGCAGCGTTGAAAGGGTTAGGGACACTGAAGCTTTCTTT. Translation gives CSVERVRDTEAFF.

This chain connects TRBV15 to TRBJ2-2; possibly TRBD2 for D (5 bases). The ends were cut back, 0 bases at V and 2 bases at J, with 16 bases in the middle. CDR3 size: 18 residues. Per germline, CDR1 LNHNV and CDR2 YYDKDF (reference sequence). Here the CDR3 DNA reads TGTGCCACCAGCAGAGATTGGGGAGTGACAAAAAACACCGGGGAGCTGTTTTTT. Protein sequence: CATSRDWGVTKNTGELFF.

The chain is built from TRBV7-8 and TRBJ1-1; D is undetermined. The germline CDR1 and CDR2 sequences are SGHVS and FQNEAQ. V was trimmed by 5 bases and J by 5 bases, leaving 15 bases between them. The CDR3 extends over 14 amino acids. The CDR3 reads CASSPESYWTEAFF. DNA of the CDR3: TGTGCCAGCAGCCCCGAGAGCTATTGGACTGAAGCTTTCTTT.

This clonotype showed up just a few times. V usage is TRBV11-2 and J usage is TRBJ1-1; 8 bases agree with TRBD1. Germline assignment: CDR1 SGHAT and CDR2 FQNNGV. The trim removed 5 bases at V and 5 bases at J, leaving 10 bases unmatched. The CDR3 runs 15 residues. CDR3 in amino acids: CASSGHRGAGTEAFF. CDR3 coding DNA: TGTGCCAGCAGCGGGCACAGGGGGGCGGGGACTGAAGCTTTCTTT.

This CDR3 is CASSEGTGSNYGYTF. DNA for the CDR3: TGTGCCAGCAGCGAGGGGACAGGATCTAACTATGGCTACACCTTC. The V gene is TRBV9, the J gene TRBJ1-2; 8 nucleotides align to TRBD1. CDR1 and CDR2 from the germline V gene are SGDLS and YYNGEE. V lost 3 bases, J lost 0 bases, and 4 bases stayed unmatched. The CDR3 covers 15 residues.